These 8 T cell receptor beta chains came from one sample sequenced in a study of blood T cells in healthy people across ages. PCR was performed a second time for roughly 7 to 11 cycles using a sample-barcoded 5' primer and a J-beta primer mix. TCRdb re-derived calls from the 5' RACE reads in MiXCR, one entry per CDR3 protein. The sample shows about 800,000 distinct CDR3 sequences, approximately 25% of them seen only once. These records were also assigned to another study, of T cells of mothers and their children.

Sequencing was done on a sample of blood. All receptors come from a boy under 18 in good health.

The chain carries TRBV18 and TRBJ1-2; tentatively, D is TRBD1 (6 bases). Germline values: CDR1 KGHSH, CDR2 LQKENI. V was cut by 2 bases and J by 2 bases, with 9 bases left in between. This CDR3 has 14 amino acids. The CDR3 DNA is TGTGCCAGCTCACCATCGGACAGAAACTATGGCTACACCTTC. It yields the protein CASSPSDRNYGYTF.

The J gene is TRBJ2-7, the V gene TRBV24-1; 7 bases line up with TRBD1. The CDR3 has 16 amino acids. From germline, CDR1 is KGHDR and CDR2 SFDVKD. The junction had 10 bases not matched to a gene; V was cut back by 4 bases and J by 2 bases. CDR3 region: CATSDSPRTGPYEQYF. The CDR3 nucleotides read TGTGCCACCAGTGACTCACCGAGGACAGGTCCCTACGAGCAGTACTTC.

This clonotype has more than one count but fewer than ten. CDR3 loop: CASSQAGENEQFF. DNA for the CDR3: TGTGCCAGCAGTCAAGCGGGAGAGAATGAGCAGTTCTTC. The V and J genes are TRBV6-4 and TRBJ2-5; 8 nucleotides match TRBD2. Judging by the DNA end, TRBJ2-1 fits better; the J call may be wrong. The CDR3 extends over 13 amino acids. Germline loops: CDR1 MRHNA, CDR2 SNTAGT.

The chain has TRBV20-1 and TRBJ2-3; TRBD2 matches at 7 bases. Germline loops: CDR1 DFQATT, CDR2 SNEGSKA (reference sequence). Unmatched junction bases numbered 17, after V lost 1 base and J lost 7 bases. The CDR3 runs 17 residues. The CDR3 loop reads CSARVASGALHINTQYF. The CDR3 DNA sequence: TGCAGTGCTAGAGTGGCTAGCGGAGCTCTTCACATAAATACGCAGTATTTT.

This clonotype was observed a few times. The chain employs TRBV25-1 and TRBJ2-6; 8 nucleotides line up with TRBD2. The CDR3 consists of 17 residues. Germline-derived CDR1 and CDR2 are MGHDK and SYGVNS. V was clipped by 3 bases and J by 0 bases; unmatched bases: 4. The CDR3 loop is CASSDTSGRSGANVLTF. Written as DNA, the CDR3 is TGTGCCAGCAGTGATACTAGCGGACGCTCTGGGGCCAACGTCCTGACTTTC.

This clonotype was detected only a few times. In nucleotides, the CDR3 is TGTGCCAGCAGCGCCGGACAGGGGACCAATAGCAATCAGCCCCAGCATTTT. This sequence encodes CASSAGQGTNSNQPQHF. The chain has TRBV2 and TRBJ1-5, with 9 positions matching TRBD1. This CDR3 comprises 17 residues. V shed 6 bases, J shed 0 bases, and the junction held 9 bases outside the gene matches. Germline values: CDR1 SNHLY, CDR2 FYNNEI.

The CDR3 DNA reads TGTGCCAGCAGCTTACTAGCTCCTGAGCAGTTCTTC. Amino acid sequence: CASSLLAPEQFF. The chain employs TRBV11-2 and TRBJ2-1, with D possibly being TRBD2 (5 bases). CDR3 length equals 12 residues. Germline V gives CDR1 SGHAT, CDR2 FQNNGV. V was clipped by 2 bases and J by 9 bases, with 8 bases between them.

This clonotype was counted only a few times. The V and J genes are TRBV7-9 and TRBJ2-7; D is perhaps TRBD1 or TRBD2 (5 bases each). V was trimmed by 5 bases and J by 2 bases, leaving 16 bases between them. Per the germline V gene, CDR1 is SEHNR and CDR2 is FQNEAQ (reference sequence). The CDR3 sequence is 15 residues long. CDR3 sequence reads: CASSPSRDGAYEQYF. The CDR3 region has the DNA TGTGCCAGCAGCCCTTCGAGGGACGGAGCCTACGAGCAGTACTTC.